This is a list of T cell receptor beta chains from one sample in a study of CD8+ T cells in alopecia areata. Sequenced by immunoSEQ multiplex PCR; TCRdb stores in-frame clones only, minus some. The sample holds around 290,000 clones; 55% to 70% are singletons and the top ten take under 2%. Sequenced here: CD4+ T cells sorted from blood, sampled at week 24, from a patient treated with tofacitinib. Receptors originate from a human donor with alopecia areata. Each CDR3 is given with its conserved first and last residue. Each record gives: V gene, clone size, J gene, D gene, CDR3 protein, CDR3 DNA. A D gene is named only where the DNA matches it firmly. The size of a clone is reported for some rows only, either as once, few or many, or as a class for expanded clones.

V: TRBV5-4; size: NA; J: TRBJ2-5; D: NA; CDR3: CASSLGRTVQETQYF; DNA: TGTGCCAGCAGCTTAGGACGGACAGTACAAGAGACCCAGTACTTC
V: TRBV5-6; size: NA; J: TRBJ2-2; D: NA; CDR3: CASSSLIGELFF; DNA: TGTGCCAGCAGCTCCCTTATCGGGGAGCTGTTTTTT
V: TRBV19; size: few; J: TRBJ2-3; D: NA; CDR3: CASSGVITDTQYF; DNA: TGTGCCAGTAGTGGAGTAATCACAGATACGCAGTATTTT
V: TRBV18; size: few; J: TRBJ1-5; D: NA; CDR3: CASSPQTLNQPQHF; DNA: TGTGCCAGCTCACCCCAGACCCTTAATCAGCCCCAGCATTTT
V: TRBV9; size: NA; J: TRBJ1-3; D: NA; CDR3: CASSGNITSGNTIYF; DNA: TGTGCCAGCAGCGGAAATATAACCTCTGGAAACACCATATATTTT
V: TRBV15; size: few; J: TRBJ1-1; D: NA; CDR3: CATRSDRNTEAFF; DNA: TGTGCCACCAGGTCCGACAGGAACACTGAAGCTTTCTTT
V: TRBV10-3; size: few; J: TRBJ2-2; D: TRBD1; CDR3: CAISILGQAPNTGELFF; DNA: TGTGCCATCAGCATTTTGGGACAGGCACCGAACACCGGGGAGCTGTTTTTT
V: TRBV5-4; size: few; J: TRBJ2-2; D: NA; CDR3: CASSDSANTGELFF; DNA: TGTGCCAGCAGCGACAGCGCGAACACCGGGGAGCTGTTTTTT
V: TRBV28; size: NA; J: TRBJ1-6; D: NA; CDR3: CASSLGGRNNSPLHF; DNA: TGTGCCAGCAGTTTAGGGGGAAGAAATAATTCACCCCTCCACTTT
V: TRBV11-2; size: NA; J: TRBJ2-7; D: NA; CDR3: CASSLALNYEQYF; DNA: TGTGCCAGCAGCTTAGCCCTCAACTACGAGCAGTACTTC
V: TRBV5-1; size: few; J: TRBJ1-6; D: TRBD1; CDR3: CASSLEAGGSYNSPLHF; DNA: TGCGCCAGCAGCTTGGAGGCAGGGGGCTCCTATAATTCACCCCTCCACTTT
V: TRBV7-2; size: NA; J: TRBJ2-1; D: NA; CDR3: CASSLEPLGRSSSYNEQFF; DNA: TGTGCCAGCAGCTTAGAGCCCCTGGGCAGGTCGAGCTCCTACAATGAGCAGTTCTTC
V: TRBV7-9; size: once; J: TRBJ2-7; D: NA; CDR3: CASSPSGASMGQYF; DNA: TGTGCCAGCAGCCCATCTGGAGCTAGCATGGGGCAGTACTTC
V: TRBV5-4; size: NA; J: TRBJ2-1; D: NA; CDR3: CASSPPGPGADEQFF; DNA: TGTGCCAGCAGCCCACCAGGCCCCGGGGCCGATGAGCAGTTCTTC
V: TRBV23-1; size: NA; J: TRBJ2-2; D: NA; CDR3: CASNPTVGEDTGELFF; DNA: TGCGCCAGCAATCCCACGGTGGGGGAGGACACCGGGGAGCTGTTTTTT
V: TRBV4-3; size: NA; J: TRBJ1-2; D: NA; CDR3: CASSPSAGGGYTF; DNA: TGCGCCAGCAGCCCGTCCGCCGGGGGTGGCTACACCTTC
V: TRBV5-1; size: NA; J: TRBJ2-5; D: TRBD2; CDR3: CASSLSGGQETQYF; DNA: TGCGCCAGCAGCTTAAGCGGGGGGCAAGAGACCCAGTACTTC
V: TRBV9; size: NA; J: TRBJ2-4; D: NA; CDR3: CASSRGGLAKNIQYF; DNA: TGTGCCAGCAGCCGTGGGGGGTTGGCCAAAAACATTCAGTACTTC
V: TRBV5-1; size: few; J: TRBJ2-5; D: NA; CDR3: CASSLQGGQETQYF; DNA: TGCGCCAGCAGCTTACAGGGTGGACAAGAGACCCAGTACTTC
V: TRBV29-1; size: few; J: TRBJ2-1; D: TRBD1; CDR3: CSVKRPGTGAYNEQFF; DNA: TGCAGCGTAAAAAGGCCCGGGACAGGGGCCTACAATGAGCAGTTCTTC
V: TRBV30; size: NA; J: TRBJ2-3; D: NA; CDR3: CAWSAGVSTDTQYF; DNA: TGTGCCTGGAGTGCAGGGGTGAGCACAGATACGCAGTATTTT
V: TRBV29-1; size: NA; J: TRBJ2-3; D: NA; CDR3: CSVAGGQDTQYF; DNA: TGCAGCGTTGCTGGGGGGCAAGATACGCAGTATTTT
V: TRBV10-3; size: NA; J: TRBJ2-5; D: NA; CDR3: CAISESQRSQETQYF; DNA: TGTGCCATCAGTGAGTCACAGCGGAGCCAAGAGACCCAGTACTTC
V: TRBV7-8; size: NA; J: TRBJ2-7; D: NA; CDR3: CASSLLPGPYEQYF; DNA: TGTGCCAGCAGCTTACTTCCGGGCCCCTACGAGCAGTACTTC
V: TRBV7-7; size: once; J: TRBJ2-5; D: NA; CDR3: CASSLGYQETQYF; DNA: TGTGCTAGCAGCTTAGGTTACCAAGAGACCCAGTACTTC
V: TRBV5-6; size: NA; J: TRBJ2-3; D: TRBD2; CDR3: CASSVSGGGTDTQYF; DNA: TGTGCCAGCAGTGTTAGCGGGGGCGGCACAGATACGCAGTATTTT
V: TRBV6-6; size: few; J: TRBJ1-5; D: NA; CDR3: CASSWGTGNQPQHF; DNA: TGTGCCAGCAGTTGGGGAACGGGCAATCAGCCCCAGCATTTT
V: TRBV29-1; size: NA; J: TRBJ2-7; D: TRBD1; CDR3: CSVETGAYEQYF; DNA: TGCAGCGTTGAAACAGGGGCCTACGAGCAGTACTTC
V: TRBV7-3; size: NA; J: TRBJ2-6; D: NA; CDR3: CASSLTLGSANVLTF; DNA: TGTGCCAGCAGCTTAACTCTAGGGTCAGCCAACGTCCTGACTTTC
V: TRBV27; size: NA; J: TRBJ2-3; D: NA; CDR3: CASSVDRLSTDTQYF; DNA: TGTGCCAGCAGTGTCGACAGACTATCCACAGATACGCAGTATTTT
V: TRBV10-3; size: NA; J: TRBJ2-4; D: NA; CDR3: CAISESGGAKNIQYF; DNA: TGTGCCATCAGTGAGTCGGGGGGAGCCAAAAACATTCAGTACTTC
V: TRBV27; size: NA; J: TRBJ1-1; D: TRBD1; CDR3: CASSYQDRGGNEAFF; DNA: TGTGCCAGCAGTTACCAAGACAGGGGCGGCAATGAAGCTTTCTTT
V: TRBV5-1; size: few; J: TRBJ2-1; D: NA; CDR3: CASSLSAEPRYNEQFF; DNA: TGCGCCAGCAGCTTGTCCGCAGAGCCACGCTACAATGAGCAGTTCTTC
V: TRBV20-1; size: NA; J: TRBJ2-3; D: NA; CDR3: CSATFTDTQYF; DNA: TGCAGTGCAACCTTCACAGATACGCAGTATTTT
V: TRBV5-1; size: once; J: TRBJ1-1; D: TRBD1; CDR3: CASSVTGGTEAFF; DNA: TGCGCCAGCAGCGTGACAGGGGGCACTGAAGCTTTCTTT
V: TRBV29-1; size: few; J: TRBJ2-1; D: NA; CDR3: CSVSTGTTYNEQFF; DNA: TGCAGCGTTTCCACGGGTACAACCTACAATGAGCAGTTCTTC